This T cell receptor (beta chain) was sequenced for a study of blood T cell repertoires in COVID-19. Study at large: The samples span acute and convalescent COVID-19 from the United States, Italy and Spain. PBMCs, B-cell-depleted T cells, or T cells were the source of the cDNA or gDNA that made up the material.

This CDR3 comprises 13 residues. With 3 bases removed from V and 3 bases from J, the gap between germline ends came to 8 bases. Germline lookup yields CDR1 MGHRA and CDR2 YSYEKL. As originally analysed: Researchers report that nucleated cell counts were estimated from reference gene primer amplification. This table comes from immunoSEQ multiplex PCR, and its TCRdb copy is limited to in-frame clones, with some not included. The D gene and trimming were derived from the DNA, and the V and J assignments and clone size from that table. The sample consists of 140,000 or so clones, 80% to 85% of them appearing once. This clone was picked up one time. Seattle patients were enrolled while actively infected and followed longitudinally.

The specimen sequenced was peripheral blood. The gene calls are TRBV4-1 and TRBJ2-5, with D perhaps TRBD2 (5 bases). The sequence was collected from a man aged 30-40 years with COVID-19, enrolled during active disease. In DNA, the CDR3 is TGCGCCAGCAGCCACTACGGGGAAGAGACCCAGTACTTC. Amino acid sequence: CASSHYGEETQYF.